One sample yielded the 8 T cell receptor beta chains listed below, sequenced in a study of blood T cell repertoires in COVID-19. Using immunoSEQ multiplex PCR, the repertoire was profiled, and TCRdb retains in-frame clones only, with some absent. The table lists over 400,000 clones, 86% of them singletons. The source material was peripheral blood. Receptors were obtained from a woman aged 25-40 years with active or convalescent COVID-19.

V usage is TRBV5-1 and J usage is TRBJ2-6, with 12 bases lining up with TRBD1. In germline, CDR1 is SGHRS, CDR2 YFSETQ. There are 18 residues in the CDR3. Unmatched junction bases numbered 4, after V lost 0 bases and J lost 3 bases. Here the CDR3 reads CASSLAGTGGGGANVLTF. The CDR3 DNA sequence: TGCGCCAGCAGCTTGGCCGGGACAGGGGGCGGTGGGGCCAACGTCCTGACTTTC.

V usage is TRBV3-1 (or the pseudogene TRBV3-2) and J usage is TRBJ2-2, with D possibly matching TRBD1 (6 bases). V was trimmed by 5 bases and J by 4 bases, leaving 17 bases between them. CDR3 length: 16 residues. The germline V gene encodes CDR1 LGHDT and CDR2 YNNKEL (reference sequence). CDR3 DNA: TGTGCCAGCAGCGCCAGCCCAGGGGTGATCACCGGGGAGCTGTTTTTT. This encodes CASSASPGVITGELFF.

CDR3 DNA: TGCGCCAGCAGCGGCGAGGGGGAGAGGAACGCCTACAATGAGCAGTTCTTC. Its translation is CASSGEGERNAYNEQFF. This chain joins TRBV5-1 and TRBJ2-1; D is perhaps TRBD1 (6 bases). The V end was cut by 4 bases, the J end by 2 bases, with 19 bases between. The CDR3 spans 17 residues. In germline, CDR1 is SGHRS, CDR2 YFSETQ.

The genes are TRBV11-2 and TRBJ2-2; 7 nucleotides align to TRBD2. The trim removed 2 bases at V and 4 bases at J, leaving 7 bases unmatched. The CDR3 spans 16 residues. The V gene's germline CDR1 is SGHAT and CDR2 FQNNGV. The CDR3 DNA sequence: TGTGCCAGCAGCTTATTCCGGGAGGCCGGCACCGGGGAGCTGTTTTTT. Its protein is CASSLFREAGTGELFF.

This chain joins TRBV13 and TRBJ2-3; TRBD1 agrees at 7 bases. Germline V CDR1 and CDR2: PRHDT, FYEKMQ (reference sequence). Trimming removed 4 bases from V and 2 bases from J; junction bases left unmatched: 15. There are 18 residues in the CDR3. CDR3 bases: TGTGCCAGCAGCTCGACACGTCCGGGACAGCAAAACACAGATACGCAGTATTTT. This translates into CASSSTRPGQQNTDTQYF.

V is TRBV6-5 and J is TRBJ1-2, with D hard to call. Trimming pared 8 bases from V and 3 bases from J, leaving 10 bases between. This CDR3 spans 12 amino acids. Germline CDR1 reads MNHEY; CDR2 reads SVGAGI. The CDR3 nucleotides are TGTGCCAGCGTGATAACAGACTATGGCTACACCTTC. This encodes CASVITDYGYTF.

The V call is TRBV7-9, the J call TRBJ2-7; 8 bases agree with TRBD1. J lost 1 base, V lost 4 bases, and 12 bases had no gene match. The CDR3 has 17 residues. Germline CDR1 SEHNR, CDR2 FQNEAQ (reference sequence). CDR3: CASSSSFGTGDSYEQYF. The CDR3, as DNA: TGTGCCAGCAGCTCATCCTTCGGGACAGGCGATTCCTACGAGCAGTACTTC. The variable domain in full, completed from reference TRBV7-9 and TRBJ2-7, reads DTGVSQNPRHKITKRGQNVTFRCDPISEHNRLYWYRQTLGQGPEFLTYFQNEAQLEKSRLLSDRFSAERPKGSFSTLEIQRTEQGDSAMYLCASSSSFGTGDSYEQYFGPGTRLTVT.

The chain uses TRBV5-5 and TRBJ1-1, with D maybe TRBD1 (5 bases). The ends were cut back, 4 bases at V and 0 bases at J, with 10 bases in the middle. This CDR3 is 14 amino acids long. Germline V gives CDR1 SGHKS, CDR2 YYEKEE (reference sequence). CDR3 DNA sequence: TGTGCCAGCAGCCCGGGACTTATGAACACTGAAGCTTTCTTT. Encoded protein: CASSPGLMNTEAFF.